The clone carrying this TCR beta chain was observed many times. The antigen is unknown. The sample originates from a study of T-cell memory formation after mild COVID-19. Study-level points and caveats: There was no confirmation that second-wave clones peaking on day 37 were SARS-CoV-2 specific. The pre-infection memory compartment contained some responding clones, suggesting cross-reactive memory joined. Later expanders leaned toward CD4+, whereas clones contracting from day 15 to 85 were balanced CD4/CD8. Contracting clones localized mainly to CM and EM when CD4+ and mainly to EMRA when CD8+.

TCRdb re-called the 5' RACE reads through MiXCR, storing one row per CDR3 protein. The data show under 300,000 distinct CDR3 sequences, approximately 10% seen once. The specimen sequenced was PBMCs or a T cell subset sorted from them (not recorded which). The receptor's source is a man aged 18 to 30 who had mild COVID-19 (a few samples of this study predate the infection). Cell type and time point are not known.

CDR3 sequence: CASSHAQAYEQFF. CDR3 coding DNA: TGTGCCAGCAGCCACGCCCAGGCTTATGAGCAGTTCTTC. This sequence joins TRBV11-2 and TRBJ2-1; no definite D call. This CDR3 has 13 amino acids. V lost 5 bases to trimming and J lost 8 bases, with 13 bases between them. Per the germline V gene, CDR1 is SGHAT and CDR2 is FQNNGV.